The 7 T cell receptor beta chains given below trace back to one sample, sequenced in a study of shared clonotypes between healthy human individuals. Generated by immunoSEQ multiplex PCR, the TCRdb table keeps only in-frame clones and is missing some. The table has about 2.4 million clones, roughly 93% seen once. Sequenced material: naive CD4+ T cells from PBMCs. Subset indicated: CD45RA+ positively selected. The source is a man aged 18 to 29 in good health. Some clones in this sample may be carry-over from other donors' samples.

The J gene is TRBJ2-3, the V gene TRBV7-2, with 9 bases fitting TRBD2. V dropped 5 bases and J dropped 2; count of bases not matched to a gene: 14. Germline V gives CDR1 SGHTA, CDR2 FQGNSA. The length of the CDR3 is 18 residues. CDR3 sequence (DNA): TGTGCCAGCAGCCCCCGGGTGGGCTCTAGCGGGACCACAGATACGCAGTATTTT. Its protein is CASSPRVGSSGTTDTQYF.

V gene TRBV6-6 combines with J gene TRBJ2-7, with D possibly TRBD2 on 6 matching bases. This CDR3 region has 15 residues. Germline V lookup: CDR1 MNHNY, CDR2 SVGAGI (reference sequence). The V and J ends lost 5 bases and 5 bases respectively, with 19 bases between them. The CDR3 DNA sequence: TGTGCCAGCAGTCTGCCCGCCGGGGGAGGCGACGAGCAGTACTTC. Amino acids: CASSLPAGGGDEQYF.

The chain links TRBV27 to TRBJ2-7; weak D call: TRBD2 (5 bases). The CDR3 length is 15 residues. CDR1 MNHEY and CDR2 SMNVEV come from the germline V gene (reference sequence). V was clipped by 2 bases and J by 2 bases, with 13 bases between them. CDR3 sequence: CASSLRAGFTYEQYF. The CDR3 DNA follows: TGTGCCAGCAGTTTAAGGGCGGGCTTTACCTACGAGCAGTACTTC.

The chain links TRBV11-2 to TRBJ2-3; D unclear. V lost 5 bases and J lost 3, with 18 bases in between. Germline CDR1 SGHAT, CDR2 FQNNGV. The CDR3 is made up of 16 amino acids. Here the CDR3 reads CASSDRHVGTTDTQYF. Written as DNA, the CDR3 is TGTGCCAGCAGCGACCGCCACGTTGGTACGACAGATACGCAGTATTTT.

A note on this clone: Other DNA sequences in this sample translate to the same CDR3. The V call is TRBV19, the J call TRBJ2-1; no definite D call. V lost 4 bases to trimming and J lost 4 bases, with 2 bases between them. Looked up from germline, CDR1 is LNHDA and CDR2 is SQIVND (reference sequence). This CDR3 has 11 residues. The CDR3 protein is CASSRYNEQFF. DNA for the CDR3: TGTGCCAGTAGTAGATACAATGAGCAGTTCTTC.

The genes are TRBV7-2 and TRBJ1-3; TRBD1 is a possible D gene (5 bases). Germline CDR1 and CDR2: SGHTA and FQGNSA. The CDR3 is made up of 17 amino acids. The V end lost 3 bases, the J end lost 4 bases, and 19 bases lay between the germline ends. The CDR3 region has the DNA TGTGCCAGCAGCTTTCTCTACAGGCGGATTTCCGGAAACACCATATATTTT. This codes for CASSFLYRRISGNTIYF.

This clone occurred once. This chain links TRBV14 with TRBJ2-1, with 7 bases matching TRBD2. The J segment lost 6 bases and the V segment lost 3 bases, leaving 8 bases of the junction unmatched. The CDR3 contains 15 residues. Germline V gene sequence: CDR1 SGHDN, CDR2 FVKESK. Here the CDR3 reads CASSQLQRDLNEQFF. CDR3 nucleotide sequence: TGTGCCAGCAGCCAGCTTCAGCGGGACCTCAATGAGCAGTTCTTC.